This T cell receptor beta chain derives from a study of regulatory T cells in long-lasting Graves disease. Study-wide points: TRBV28, TRBJ1-2 and TRBJ2-5 emerged as the favored segments in persistent disease.

Assembly of TCR beta libraries relied on iRepertoire HTBI primers together with Arm-PCR of CDR3 regions. One entry per CDR3 protein results from TCRdb running MiXCR on the multiplex PCR reads. The sample comprises roughly 500,000 distinct CDR3 sequences, about 12% of which are singletons, and about 8.3% rests with the top ten. Looked up from germline, CDR1 is MDHEN and CDR2 is SYDVKM. This CDR3 is 16 amino acids long. Trimming took 2 bases from V and 0 from J, leaving 11 bases between them. Comments on this clonotype: Its matching antigen is unknown.

Described time point: newly diagnosed GD, antithyroid drugs for less than 3 months. There was RNA extracted from PBMCs, and the TCR library was made from it. These data also formed part of another study, on T cells in Graves' hyperthyroidism and ophthalmopathy.

The input for sequencing was peripheral blood mononuclear cells (PBMCs), taken at new diagnosis, from a patient treated with antithyroid drugs. This clonotype originated in a woman aged 25-40 years with Graves disease. V usage is TRBV28 and J usage is TRBJ1-3; no firm D call. This chain's CDR3 is CASSLASGPSGNTIYF. CDR3 sequence (DNA): TGTGCCAGCAGTTTAGCGTCGGGCCCCTCTGGAAACACCATATATTTT. The variable domain in full, completed from reference TRBV28 and TRBJ1-3, reads DVKVTQSSRYLVKRTGEKVFLECVQDMDHENMFWYRQDPGLGLRLIYFSYDVKMKEKGDIPEGYSVSREKKERFSLILESASTNQTSMYLCASSLASGPSGNTIYFGEGSWLTVV.